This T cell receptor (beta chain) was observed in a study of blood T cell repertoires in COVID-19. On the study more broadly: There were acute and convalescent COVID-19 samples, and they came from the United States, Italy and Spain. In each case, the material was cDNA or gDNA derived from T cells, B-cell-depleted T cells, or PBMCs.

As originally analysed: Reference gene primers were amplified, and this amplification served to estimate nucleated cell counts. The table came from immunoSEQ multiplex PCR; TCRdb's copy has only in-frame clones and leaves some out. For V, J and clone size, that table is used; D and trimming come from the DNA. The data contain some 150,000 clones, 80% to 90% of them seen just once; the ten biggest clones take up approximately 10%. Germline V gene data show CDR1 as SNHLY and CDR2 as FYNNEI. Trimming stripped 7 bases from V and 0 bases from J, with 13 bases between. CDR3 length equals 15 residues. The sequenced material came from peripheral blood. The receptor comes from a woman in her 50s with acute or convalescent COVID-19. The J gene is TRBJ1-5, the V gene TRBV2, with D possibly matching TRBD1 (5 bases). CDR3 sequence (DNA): TGTGCCAGCAAAGACAGACCGCTTAGCAATCAGCCCCAGCATTTT. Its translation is CASKDRPLSNQPQHF.